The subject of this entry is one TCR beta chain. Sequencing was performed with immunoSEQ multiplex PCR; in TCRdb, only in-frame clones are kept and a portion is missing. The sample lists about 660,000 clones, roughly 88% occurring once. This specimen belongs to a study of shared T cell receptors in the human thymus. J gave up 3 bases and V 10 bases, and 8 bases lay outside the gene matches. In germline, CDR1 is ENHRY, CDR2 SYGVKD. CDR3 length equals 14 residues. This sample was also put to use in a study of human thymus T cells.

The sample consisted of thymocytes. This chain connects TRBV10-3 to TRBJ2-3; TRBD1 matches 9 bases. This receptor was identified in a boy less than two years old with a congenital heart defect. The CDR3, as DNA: TGTGCCACTCGGACAGGGGATAGGACAGATACGCAGTATTTT. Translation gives CATRTGDRTDTQYF.